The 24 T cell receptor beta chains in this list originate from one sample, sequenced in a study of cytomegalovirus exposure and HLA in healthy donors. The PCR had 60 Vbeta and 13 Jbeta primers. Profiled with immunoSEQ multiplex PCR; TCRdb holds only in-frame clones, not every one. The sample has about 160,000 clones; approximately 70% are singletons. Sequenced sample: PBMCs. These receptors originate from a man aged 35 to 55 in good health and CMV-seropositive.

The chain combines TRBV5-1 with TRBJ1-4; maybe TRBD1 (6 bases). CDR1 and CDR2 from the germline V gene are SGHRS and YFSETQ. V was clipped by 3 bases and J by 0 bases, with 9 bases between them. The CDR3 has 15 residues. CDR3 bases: TGCGCCAGCAGCTCGACAGGACCAACTAATGAAAAACTGTTTTTT. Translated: CASSSTGPTNEKLFF.

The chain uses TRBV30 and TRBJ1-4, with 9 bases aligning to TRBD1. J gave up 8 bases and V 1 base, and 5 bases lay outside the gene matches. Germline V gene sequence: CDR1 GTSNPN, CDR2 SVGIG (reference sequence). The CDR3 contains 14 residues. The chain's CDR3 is CAWSGDRVGEKLFF. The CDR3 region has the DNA TGTGCCTGGAGTGGGGACAGGGTCGGGGAAAAACTGTTTTTT.

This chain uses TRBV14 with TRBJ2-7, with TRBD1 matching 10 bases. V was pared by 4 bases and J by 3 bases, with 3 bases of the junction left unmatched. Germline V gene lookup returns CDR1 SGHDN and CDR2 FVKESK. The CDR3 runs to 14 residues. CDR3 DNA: TGTGCCAGCAGCCTTGGACAGGGGGGCTACGAGCAGTACTTC. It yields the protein CASSLGQGGYEQYF.

The CDR3 loop reads CASSQDPQQPQHF. The CDR3 DNA sequence: TGTGCCAGCAGCCAAGATCCTCAGCAGCCCCAGCATTTT. The chain recombines TRBV4-2 with TRBJ1-5, with D unresolved. With 0 bases removed from V and 7 bases from J, the gap between germline ends came to 7 bases. This CDR3 spans 13 amino acids. The germline V gene encodes CDR1 LGHNA and CDR2 YNFKEQ.

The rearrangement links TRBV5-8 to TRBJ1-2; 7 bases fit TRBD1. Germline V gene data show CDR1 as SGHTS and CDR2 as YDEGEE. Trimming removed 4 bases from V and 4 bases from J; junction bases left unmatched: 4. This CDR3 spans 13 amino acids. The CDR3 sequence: CASSRDRTYGYTF. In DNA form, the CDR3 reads TGTGCCAGCAGCCGGGACAGAACCTATGGCTACACCTTC.

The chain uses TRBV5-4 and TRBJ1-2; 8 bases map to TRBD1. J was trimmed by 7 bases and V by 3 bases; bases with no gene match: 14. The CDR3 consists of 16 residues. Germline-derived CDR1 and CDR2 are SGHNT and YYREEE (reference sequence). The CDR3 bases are TGTGCCAGCAGCTACCGACGCGGACAGGGCAGACCTGGCTACACCTTC. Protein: CASSYRRGQGRPGYTF.

This CDR3 reads CASDRDNNQPQHF. In DNA form, the CDR3 reads TGTGCCAGCGACCGGGACAACAATCAGCCCCAGCATTTT. This chain links TRBV19 with TRBJ1-5, with D tentatively TRBD1 (6 bases). This CDR3 region has 13 residues. The germline CDR1 and CDR2 sequences are LNHDA and SQIVND (reference sequence). V lost 9 bases to trimming and J lost 3 bases, with 12 bases between them.

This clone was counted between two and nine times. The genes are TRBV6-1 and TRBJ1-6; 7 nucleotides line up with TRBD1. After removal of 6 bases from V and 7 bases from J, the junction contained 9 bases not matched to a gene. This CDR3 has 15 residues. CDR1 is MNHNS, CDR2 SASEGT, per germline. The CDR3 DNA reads TGTGCCAGCAGAGACAGGGTGTCACCGAATTCACCCCTCCACTTT. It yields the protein CASRDRVSPNSPLHF.

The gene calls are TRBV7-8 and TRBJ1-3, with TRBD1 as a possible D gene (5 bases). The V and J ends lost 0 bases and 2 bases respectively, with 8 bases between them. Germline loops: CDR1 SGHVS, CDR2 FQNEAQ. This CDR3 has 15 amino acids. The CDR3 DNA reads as TGTGCCAGCAGCTTAGCGGGCAGGGCTGGAAACACCATATATTTT. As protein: CASSLAGRAGNTIYF.

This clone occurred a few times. CDR3 coding DNA: TGTGCCAGCAGCTTTGGGACAGGGGGGAGCCACGACGAGCAGTACTTC. Its protein is CASSFGTGGSHDEQYF. The chain couples TRBV7-6 to TRBJ2-7, with TRBD1 matching over 11 bases. Germline lookup yields CDR1 SGHVS and CDR2 FNYEAQ. V shed 3 bases, J shed 5 bases, and the junction held 9 bases outside the gene matches. The length of the CDR3 is 16 residues.

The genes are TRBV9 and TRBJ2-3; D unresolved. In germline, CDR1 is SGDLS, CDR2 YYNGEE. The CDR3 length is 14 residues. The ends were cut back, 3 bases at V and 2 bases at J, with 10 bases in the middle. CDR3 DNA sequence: TGTGCCAGCAGCGCGACATTGGACACAGATACGCAGTATTTT. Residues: CASSATLDTDTQYF.

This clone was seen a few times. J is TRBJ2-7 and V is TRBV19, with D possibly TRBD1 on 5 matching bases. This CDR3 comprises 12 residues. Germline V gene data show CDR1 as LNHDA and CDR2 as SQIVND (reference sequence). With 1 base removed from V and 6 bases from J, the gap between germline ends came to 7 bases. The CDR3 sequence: CASSIAQGEQYF. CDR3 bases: TGTGCCAGTAGTATAGCCCAGGGCGAGCAGTACTTC.

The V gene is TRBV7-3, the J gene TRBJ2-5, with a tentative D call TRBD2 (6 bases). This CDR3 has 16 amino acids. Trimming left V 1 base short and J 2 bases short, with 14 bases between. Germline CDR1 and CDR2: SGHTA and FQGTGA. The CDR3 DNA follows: TGTGCCAGCAGCTTAAACCTCGGCGGGGAACAAGAGACCCAGTACTTC. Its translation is CASSLNLGGEQETQYF.

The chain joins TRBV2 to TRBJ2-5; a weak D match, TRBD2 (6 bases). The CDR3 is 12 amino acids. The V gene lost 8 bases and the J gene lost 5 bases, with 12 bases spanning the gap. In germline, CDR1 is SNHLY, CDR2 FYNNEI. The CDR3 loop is CASAGPGETQYF. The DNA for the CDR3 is TGTGCCAGCGCGGGACCGGGGGAGACCCAGTACTTC.

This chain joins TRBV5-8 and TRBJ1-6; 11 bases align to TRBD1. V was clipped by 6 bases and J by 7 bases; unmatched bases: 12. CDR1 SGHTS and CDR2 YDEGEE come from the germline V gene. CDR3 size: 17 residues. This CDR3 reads CASNTDRGRLDNSPLHF. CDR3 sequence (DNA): TGTGCCAGCAACACGGACAGGGGGCGCCTGGACAATTCACCCCTCCACTTT.

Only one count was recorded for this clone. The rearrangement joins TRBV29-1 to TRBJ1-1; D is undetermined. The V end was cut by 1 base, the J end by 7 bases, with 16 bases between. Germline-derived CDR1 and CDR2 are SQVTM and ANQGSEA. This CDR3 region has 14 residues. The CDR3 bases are TGCAGCGTTGAAGCTACCGCCGAGGTACTTGAAGCTTTCTTT. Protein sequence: CSVEATAEVLEAFF.

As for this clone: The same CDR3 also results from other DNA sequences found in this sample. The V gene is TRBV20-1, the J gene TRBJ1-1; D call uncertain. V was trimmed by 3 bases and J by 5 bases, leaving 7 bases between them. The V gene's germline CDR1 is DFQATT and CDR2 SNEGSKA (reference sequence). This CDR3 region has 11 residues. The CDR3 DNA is TGCAGTGCTAGTCCCCGGACTGAAGCTTTCTTT. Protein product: CSASPRTEAFF.

The CDR3 loop is CASSLDSVAGSCTDTQYF. The CDR3 region has the DNA TGTGCCAGCAGCTTAGATTCGGTAGCGGGGTCCTGCACAGATACGCAGTATTTT. The rearrangement links TRBV11-3 to TRBJ2-3, with 8 bases fitting TRBD2. J lost 1 base, V lost 0 bases, and 9 bases had no gene match. The CDR3 is 18 residues long. Per the germline V gene, CDR1 is SGHNT and CDR2 is YENEEA.

CDR3 in amino acids: CATLREKLFF. The CDR3 region has the DNA TGCGCCACCCTGAGGGAAAAACTGTTTTTT. The chain employs TRBV10-1 and TRBJ1-4; no clear D gene. The ends were cut back, 10 bases at V and 8 bases at J, with 8 bases in the middle. CDR1 and CDR2 from the germline V gene are WNHNN and SYGVQD (reference sequence). The CDR3 sequence is 10 residues long.

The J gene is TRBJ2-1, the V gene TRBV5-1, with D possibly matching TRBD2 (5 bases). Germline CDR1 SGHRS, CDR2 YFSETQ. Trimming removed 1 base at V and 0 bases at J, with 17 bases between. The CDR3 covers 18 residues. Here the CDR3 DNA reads TGCGCCAGCAGCTTGAGGGTCAGCGGCGGCAGCTCCTACAATGAGCAGTTCTTC. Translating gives CASSLRVSGGSSYNEQFF.

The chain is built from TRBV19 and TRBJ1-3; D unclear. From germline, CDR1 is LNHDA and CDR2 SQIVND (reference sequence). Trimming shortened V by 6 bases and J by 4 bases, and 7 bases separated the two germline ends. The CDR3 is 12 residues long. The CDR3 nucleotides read TGTGCCAGTAGCCCACAGGGAAACACCATATATTTT. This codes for CASSPQGNTIYF.

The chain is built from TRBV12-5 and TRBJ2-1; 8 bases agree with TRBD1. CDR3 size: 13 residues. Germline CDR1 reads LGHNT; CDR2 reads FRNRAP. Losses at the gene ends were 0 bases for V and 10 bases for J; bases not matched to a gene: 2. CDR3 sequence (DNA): TGTGCTAGTGGTTTGGTAAGGGACAGGGAGCAGTTCTTC. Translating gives CASGLVRDREQFF. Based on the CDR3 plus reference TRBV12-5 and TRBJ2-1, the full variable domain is DARVTQTPRHKVTEMGQEVTMRCQPILGHNTVFWYRQTMMQGLELLAYFRNRAPLDDSGMPKDRFSAEMPDATLATLKIQPSEPRDSAVYFCASGLVRDREQFFGPGTRLTVL.

The CDR3 loop is CASSYGQGGYGYTF. CDR3 sequence (DNA): TGTGCCAGCAGTTACGGACAGGGAGGTTATGGCTACACCTTC. V gene TRBV14 combines with J gene TRBJ1-2; 8 nucleotides align to TRBD1. V lost 6 bases and J lost 5; bases outside the gene matches: 8. Germline-derived CDR1 and CDR2 are SGHDN and FVKESK. CDR3 size: 14 residues.

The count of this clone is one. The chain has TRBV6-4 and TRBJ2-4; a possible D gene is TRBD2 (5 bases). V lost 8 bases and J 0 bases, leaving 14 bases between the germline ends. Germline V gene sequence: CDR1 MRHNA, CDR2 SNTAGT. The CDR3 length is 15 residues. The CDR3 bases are TGTGCCAGCCCACGGACTGGATTAGCCAAAAACATTCAGTACTTC. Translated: CASPRTGLAKNIQYF.